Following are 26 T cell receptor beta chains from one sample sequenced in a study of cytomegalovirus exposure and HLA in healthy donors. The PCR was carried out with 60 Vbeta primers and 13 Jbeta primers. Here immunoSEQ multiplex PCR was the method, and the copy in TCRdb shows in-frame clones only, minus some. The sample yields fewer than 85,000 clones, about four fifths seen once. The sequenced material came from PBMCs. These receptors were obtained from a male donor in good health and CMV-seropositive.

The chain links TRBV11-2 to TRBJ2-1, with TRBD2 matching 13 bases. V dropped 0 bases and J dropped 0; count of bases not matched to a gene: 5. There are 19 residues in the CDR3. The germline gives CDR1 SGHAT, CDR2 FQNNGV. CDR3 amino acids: CASSLDPRTSGSSYNEQFF. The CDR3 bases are TGTGCCAGCAGCTTAGATCCCCGGACTAGCGGGAGCTCCTACAATGAGCAGTTCTTC.

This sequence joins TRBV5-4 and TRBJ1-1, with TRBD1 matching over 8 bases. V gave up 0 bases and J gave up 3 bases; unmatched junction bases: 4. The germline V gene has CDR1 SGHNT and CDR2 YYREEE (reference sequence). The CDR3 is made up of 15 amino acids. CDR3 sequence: CASSLDRGRYTEAFF. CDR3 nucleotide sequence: TGTGCCAGCAGCTTGGACAGGGGGAGATACACTGAAGCTTTCTTT.

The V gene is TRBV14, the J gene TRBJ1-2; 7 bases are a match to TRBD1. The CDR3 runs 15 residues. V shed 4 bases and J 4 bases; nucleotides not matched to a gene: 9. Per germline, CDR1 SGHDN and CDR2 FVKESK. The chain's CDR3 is CASSRNNRGGYGYTF. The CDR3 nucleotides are TGTGCCAGCAGCCGGAATAACAGGGGTGGCTATGGCTACACCTTC.

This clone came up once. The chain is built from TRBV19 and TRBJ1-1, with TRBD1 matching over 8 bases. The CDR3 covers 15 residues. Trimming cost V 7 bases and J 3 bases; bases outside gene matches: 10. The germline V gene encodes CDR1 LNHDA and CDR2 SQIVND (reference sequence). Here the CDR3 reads CASTEFTGGDTEAFF. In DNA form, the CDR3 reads TGTGCCAGTACCGAATTTACAGGGGGAGACACTGAAGCTTTCTTT.

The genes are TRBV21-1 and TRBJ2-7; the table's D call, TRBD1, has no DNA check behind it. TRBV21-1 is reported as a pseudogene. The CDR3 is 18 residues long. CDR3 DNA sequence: TGTGCCAGCAGCAAAGGTTTTAAGGTGACAAGAGTATCCTACGAGCAGTACTTC. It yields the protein CASSKGFKVTRVSYEQYF.

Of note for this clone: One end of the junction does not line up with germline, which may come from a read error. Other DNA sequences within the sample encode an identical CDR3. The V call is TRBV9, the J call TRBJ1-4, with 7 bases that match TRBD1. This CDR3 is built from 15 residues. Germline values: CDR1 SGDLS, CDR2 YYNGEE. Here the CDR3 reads CASNPQGMLYEKLFF. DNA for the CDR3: TGTGCCAGCAATCCACAGGGGATGTTGTATGAAAAATTGTTTTTT.

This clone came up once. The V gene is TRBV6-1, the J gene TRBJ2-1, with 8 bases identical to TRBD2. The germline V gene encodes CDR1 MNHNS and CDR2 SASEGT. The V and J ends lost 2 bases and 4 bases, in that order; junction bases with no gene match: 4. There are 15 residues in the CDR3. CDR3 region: CASSEISGTYNEQFF. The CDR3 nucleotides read TGTGCCAGCAGTGAAATTAGCGGGACTTACAATGAGCAGTTCTTC.

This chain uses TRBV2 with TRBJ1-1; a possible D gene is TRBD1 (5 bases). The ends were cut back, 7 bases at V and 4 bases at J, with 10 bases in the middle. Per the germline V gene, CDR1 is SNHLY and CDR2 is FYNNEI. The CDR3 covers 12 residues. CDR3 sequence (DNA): TGTGCCAGCACACCCGACAGCACTGAAGCTTTCTTT. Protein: CASTPDSTEAFF.

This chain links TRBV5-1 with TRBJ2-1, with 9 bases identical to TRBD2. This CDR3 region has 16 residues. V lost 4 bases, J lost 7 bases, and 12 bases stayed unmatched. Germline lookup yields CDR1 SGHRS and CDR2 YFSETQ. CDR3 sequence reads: CASSLILRGGPNEQFF. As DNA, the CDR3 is TGCGCCAGCAGCCTTATTTTGCGGGGGGGCCCGAATGAGCAGTTCTTC.

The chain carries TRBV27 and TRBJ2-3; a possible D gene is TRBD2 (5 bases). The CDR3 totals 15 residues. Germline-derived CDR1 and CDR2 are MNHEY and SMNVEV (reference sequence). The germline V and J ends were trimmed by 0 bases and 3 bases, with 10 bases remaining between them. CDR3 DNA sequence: TGTGCCAGCAGTTTATCGGCTAGCCGAACAGATACGCAGTATTTT. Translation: CASSLSASRTDTQYF.

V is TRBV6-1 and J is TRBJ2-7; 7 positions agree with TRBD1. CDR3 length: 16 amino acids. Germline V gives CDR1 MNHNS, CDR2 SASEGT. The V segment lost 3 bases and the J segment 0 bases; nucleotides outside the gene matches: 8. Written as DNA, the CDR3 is TGTGCCAGCAGTGAGGTAGGGGGCTGGCGCTCCTACGAGCAGTACTTC. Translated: CASSEVGGWRSYEQYF.

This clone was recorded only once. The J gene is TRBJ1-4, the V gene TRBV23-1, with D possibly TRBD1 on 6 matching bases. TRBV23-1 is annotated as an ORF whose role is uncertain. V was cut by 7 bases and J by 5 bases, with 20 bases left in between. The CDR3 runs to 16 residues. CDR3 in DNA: TGCGCCAGCACCTTCATGGCGGGCAGGGGAAATGAAAAACTGTTTTTT. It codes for CASTFMAGRGNEKLFF.

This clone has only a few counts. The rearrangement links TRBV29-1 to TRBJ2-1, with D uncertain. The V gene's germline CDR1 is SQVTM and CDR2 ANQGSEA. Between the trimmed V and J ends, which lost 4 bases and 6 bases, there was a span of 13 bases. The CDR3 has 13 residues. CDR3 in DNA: TGCAGCGTTGTTTTTCAATTAGCCAATGAGCAGTTCTTC. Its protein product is CSVVFQLANEQFF.

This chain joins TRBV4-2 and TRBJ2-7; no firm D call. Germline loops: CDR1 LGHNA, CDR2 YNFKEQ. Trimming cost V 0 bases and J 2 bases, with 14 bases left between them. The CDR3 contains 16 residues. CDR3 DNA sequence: TGTGCCAGCAGCCAAGATTCAGGAATCCAAACCTACGAGCAGTACTTC. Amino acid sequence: CASSQDSGIQTYEQYF.

In DNA, the CDR3 is TGTGCCAGTAGTAAGGGGATACCTATGAACACTGAAGCTTTCTTT. This sequence encodes CASSKGIPMNTEAFF. V gene TRBV19 combines with J gene TRBJ1-1; a weak D match, TRBD1 (5 bases). V lost 4 bases and J 0 bases, leaving 12 bases between the germline ends. This CDR3 has 15 amino acids. CDR1 is LNHDA and CDR2 is SQIVND in the germline V gene (reference sequence).

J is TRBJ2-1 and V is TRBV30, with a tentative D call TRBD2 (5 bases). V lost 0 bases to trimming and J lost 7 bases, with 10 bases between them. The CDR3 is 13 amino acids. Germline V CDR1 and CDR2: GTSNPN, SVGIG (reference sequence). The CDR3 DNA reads TGTGCCTGGAGTGTACTAGGTTTTAATGAGCAGTTCTTC. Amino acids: CAWSVLGFNEQFF.

The chain's CDR3 is CASSYSGRGPGELFF. The DNA of the CDR3 is TGTGCCAGCAGTTACTCCGGGAGGGGTCCCGGGGAGCTGTTTTTT. The chain couples TRBV6-5 to TRBJ2-2; 8 positions agree with TRBD2. Per the germline V gene, CDR1 is MNHEY and CDR2 is SVGAGI. This CDR3 is 15 amino acids long. With 0 bases clipped from V and 6 bases from J, the junction kept 3 bases outside the gene matches.

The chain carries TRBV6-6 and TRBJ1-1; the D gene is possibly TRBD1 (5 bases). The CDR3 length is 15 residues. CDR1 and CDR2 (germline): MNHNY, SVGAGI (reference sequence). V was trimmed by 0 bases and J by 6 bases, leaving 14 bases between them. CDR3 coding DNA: TGTGCCAGCAGTTACTCGAGATCAAGGGACTCTGAAGCTTTCTTT. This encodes CASSYSRSRDSEAFF.

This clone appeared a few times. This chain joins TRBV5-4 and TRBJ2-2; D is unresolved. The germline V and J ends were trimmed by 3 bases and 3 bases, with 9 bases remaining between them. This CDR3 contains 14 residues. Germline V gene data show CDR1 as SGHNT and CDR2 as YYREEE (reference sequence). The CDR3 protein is CASSSNTYTGELFF. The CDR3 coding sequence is TGTGCCAGCAGCTCGAACACCTACACCGGGGAGCTGTTTTTT.

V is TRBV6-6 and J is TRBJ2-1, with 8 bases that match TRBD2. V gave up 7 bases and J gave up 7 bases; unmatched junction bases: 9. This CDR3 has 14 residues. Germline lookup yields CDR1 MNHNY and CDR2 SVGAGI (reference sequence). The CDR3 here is CASTKAGARNEQFF. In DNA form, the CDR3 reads TGTGCCAGCACCAAAGCGGGAGCTAGGAATGAGCAGTTCTTC.

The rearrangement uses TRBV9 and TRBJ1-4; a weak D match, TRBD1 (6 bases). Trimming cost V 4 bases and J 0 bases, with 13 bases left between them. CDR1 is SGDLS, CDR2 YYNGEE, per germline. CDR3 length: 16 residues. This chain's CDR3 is CASSPSQGATNEKLFF. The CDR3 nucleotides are TGTGCCAGCAGCCCCTCACAGGGAGCAACTAATGAAAAACTGTTTTTT.

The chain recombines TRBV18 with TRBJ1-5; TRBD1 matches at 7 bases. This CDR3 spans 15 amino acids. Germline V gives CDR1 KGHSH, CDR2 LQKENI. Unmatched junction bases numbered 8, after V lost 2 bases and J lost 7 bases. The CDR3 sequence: CASSPNQGDVQPQHF. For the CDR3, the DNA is TGTGCCAGCTCACCAAACCAGGGGGATGTGCAGCCCCAGCATTTT.

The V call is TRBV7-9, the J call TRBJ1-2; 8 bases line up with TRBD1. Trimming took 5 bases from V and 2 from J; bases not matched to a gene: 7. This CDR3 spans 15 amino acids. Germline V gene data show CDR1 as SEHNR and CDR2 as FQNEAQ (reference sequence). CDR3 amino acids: CASSLETGANYGYTF. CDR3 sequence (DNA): TGTGCCAGCAGCCTAGAGACAGGGGCGAACTATGGCTACACCTTC.

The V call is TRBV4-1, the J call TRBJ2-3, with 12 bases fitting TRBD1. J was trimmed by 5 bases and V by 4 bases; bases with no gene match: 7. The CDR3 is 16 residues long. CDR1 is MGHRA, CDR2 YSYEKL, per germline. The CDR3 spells CASSPRDRGRQDTQYF. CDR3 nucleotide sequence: TGCGCCAGCAGCCCCCGGGACAGGGGGCGTCAAGATACGCAGTATTTT.

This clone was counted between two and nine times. CDR3 in amino acids: CAISERKQSTDTQYF. The CDR3 DNA follows: TGTGCCATCAGTGAGAGAAAACAGAGCACAGATACGCAGTATTTT. The chain is built from TRBV10-3 and TRBJ2-3; D is undetermined. Germline-derived CDR1 and CDR2 are ENHRY and SYGVKD. The CDR3 totals 15 residues. Trimming removed 2 bases at V and 0 bases at J, with 9 bases between.

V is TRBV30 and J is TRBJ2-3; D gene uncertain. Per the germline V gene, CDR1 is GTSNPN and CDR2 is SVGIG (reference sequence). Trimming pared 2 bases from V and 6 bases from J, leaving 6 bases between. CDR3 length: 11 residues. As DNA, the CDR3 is TGTGCCTGGAGTTATCAGGATACGCAGTATTTT. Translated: CAWSYQDTQYF.